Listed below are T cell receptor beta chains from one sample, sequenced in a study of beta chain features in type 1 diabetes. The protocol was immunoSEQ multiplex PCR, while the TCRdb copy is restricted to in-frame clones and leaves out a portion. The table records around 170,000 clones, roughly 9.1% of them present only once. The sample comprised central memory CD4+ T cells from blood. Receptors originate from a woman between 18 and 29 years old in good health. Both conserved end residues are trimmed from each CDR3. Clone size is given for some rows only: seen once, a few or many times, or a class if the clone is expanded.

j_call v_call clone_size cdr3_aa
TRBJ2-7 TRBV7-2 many ASSYPGTGVDEQY
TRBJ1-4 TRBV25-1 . ASSEPGTRGEKLF
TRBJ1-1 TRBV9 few ASSITDRGAEAF
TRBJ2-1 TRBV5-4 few ASSQQDGDEQF
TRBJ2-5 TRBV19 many ASSNDWETQY
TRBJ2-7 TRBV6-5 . ASSPGTSSYEQY
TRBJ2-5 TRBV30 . AWSVGAGLQETQY
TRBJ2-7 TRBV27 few ASSSYTGVHEQY
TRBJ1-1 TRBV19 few ASGGVAEAF
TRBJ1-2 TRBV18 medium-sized ASSPRDTGGYT
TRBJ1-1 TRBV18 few ASSPAVRDSTEAF
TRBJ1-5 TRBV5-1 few ASSLGTEGQPQH
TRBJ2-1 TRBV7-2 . ASSLVQISYNEQF